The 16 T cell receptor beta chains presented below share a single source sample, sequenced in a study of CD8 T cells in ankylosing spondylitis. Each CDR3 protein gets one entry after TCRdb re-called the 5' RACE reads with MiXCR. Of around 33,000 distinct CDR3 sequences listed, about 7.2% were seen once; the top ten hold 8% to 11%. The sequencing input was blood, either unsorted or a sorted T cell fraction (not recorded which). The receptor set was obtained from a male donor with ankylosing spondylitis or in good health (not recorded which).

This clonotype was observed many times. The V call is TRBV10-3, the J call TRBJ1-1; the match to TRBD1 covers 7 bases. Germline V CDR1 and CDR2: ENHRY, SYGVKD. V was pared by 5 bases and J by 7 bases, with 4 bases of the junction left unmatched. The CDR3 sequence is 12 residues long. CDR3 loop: CAISPQGYEAFF. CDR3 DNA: TGTGCCATCAGTCCACAGGGGTATGAAGCTTTCTTT.

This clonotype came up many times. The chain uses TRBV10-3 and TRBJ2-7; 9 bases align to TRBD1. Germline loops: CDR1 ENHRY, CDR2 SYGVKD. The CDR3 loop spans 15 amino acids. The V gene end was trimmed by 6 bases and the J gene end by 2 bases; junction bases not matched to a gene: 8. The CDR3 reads CAISPRDRVAYEQYF. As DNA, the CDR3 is TGTGCCATCAGCCCGAGGGACAGGGTCGCCTACGAGCAGTACTTC.

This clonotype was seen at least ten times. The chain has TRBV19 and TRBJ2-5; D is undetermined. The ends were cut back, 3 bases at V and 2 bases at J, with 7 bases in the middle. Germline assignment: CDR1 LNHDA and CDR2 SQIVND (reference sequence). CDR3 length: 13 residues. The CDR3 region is CASSIGRQETQYF. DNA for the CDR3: TGTGCCAGTAGTATCGGAAGGCAAGAGACCCAGTACTTC.

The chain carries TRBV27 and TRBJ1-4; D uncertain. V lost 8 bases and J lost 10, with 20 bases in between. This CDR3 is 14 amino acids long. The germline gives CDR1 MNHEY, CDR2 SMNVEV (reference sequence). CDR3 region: CASAWVAPSGKLFF. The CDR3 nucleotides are TGTGCCAGCGCATGGGTCGCCCCCTCTGGAAAACTGTTTTTT.

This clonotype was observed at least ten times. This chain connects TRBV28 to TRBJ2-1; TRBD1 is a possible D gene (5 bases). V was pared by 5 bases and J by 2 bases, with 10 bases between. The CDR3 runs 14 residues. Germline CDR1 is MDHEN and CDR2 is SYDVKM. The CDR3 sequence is CASSSDSPYNEQFF. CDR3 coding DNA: TGTGCCAGCAGTAGCGACAGCCCCTACAATGAGCAGTTCTTC.

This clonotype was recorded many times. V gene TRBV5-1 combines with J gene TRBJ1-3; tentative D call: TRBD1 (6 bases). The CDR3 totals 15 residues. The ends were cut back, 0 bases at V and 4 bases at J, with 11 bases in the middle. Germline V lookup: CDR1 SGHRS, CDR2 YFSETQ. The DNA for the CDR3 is TGCGCCAGCAGCTTGGGAACAGGGCCCGGAAACACCATATATTTT. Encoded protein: CASSLGTGPGNTIYF.

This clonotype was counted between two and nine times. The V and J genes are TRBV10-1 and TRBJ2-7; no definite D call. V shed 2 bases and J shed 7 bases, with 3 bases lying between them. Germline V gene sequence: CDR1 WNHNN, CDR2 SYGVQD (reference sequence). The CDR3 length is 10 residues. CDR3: CASSEREQYF. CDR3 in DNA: TGCGCCAGCAGTGAGCGGGAGCAGTACTTC.

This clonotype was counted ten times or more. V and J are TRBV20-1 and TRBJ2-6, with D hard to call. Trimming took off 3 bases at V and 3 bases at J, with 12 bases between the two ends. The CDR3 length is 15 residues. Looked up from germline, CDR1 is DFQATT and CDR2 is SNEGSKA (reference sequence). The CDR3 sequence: CSARRPSDGANVLTF. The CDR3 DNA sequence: TGCAGTGCTAGGCGACCCTCCGATGGGGCCAACGTCCTGACTTTC.

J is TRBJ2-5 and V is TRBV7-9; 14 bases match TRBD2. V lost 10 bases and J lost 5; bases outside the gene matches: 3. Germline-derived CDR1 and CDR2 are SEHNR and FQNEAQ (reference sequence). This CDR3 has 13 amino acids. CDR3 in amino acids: CATGLAGEETQYF. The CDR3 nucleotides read TGTGCCACGGGACTAGCGGGAGAGGAGACCCAGTACTTC.

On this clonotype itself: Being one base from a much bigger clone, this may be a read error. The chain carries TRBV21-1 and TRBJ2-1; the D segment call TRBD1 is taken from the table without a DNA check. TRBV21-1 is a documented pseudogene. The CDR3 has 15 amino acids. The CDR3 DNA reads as TGTGCCAGCGGCAAAGGACAGAGAGTCTACAATGAGCAGTTCTTC. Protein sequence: CASGKGQRVYNEQFF.

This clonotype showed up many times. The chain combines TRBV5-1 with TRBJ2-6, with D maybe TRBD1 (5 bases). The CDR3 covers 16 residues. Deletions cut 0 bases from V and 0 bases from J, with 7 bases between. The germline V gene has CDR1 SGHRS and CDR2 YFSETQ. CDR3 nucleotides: TGCGCCAGCAGCTTGGGACAGCTCTCTGGGGCCAACGTCCTGACTTTC. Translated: CASSLGQLSGANVLTF.

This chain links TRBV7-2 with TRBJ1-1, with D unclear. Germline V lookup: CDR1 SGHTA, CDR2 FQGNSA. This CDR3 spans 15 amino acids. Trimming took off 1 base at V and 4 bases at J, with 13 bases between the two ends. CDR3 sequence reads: CASSLVRAYTTEAFF. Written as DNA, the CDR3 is TGTGCCAGCAGCTTAGTGAGGGCGTACACCACTGAAGCTTTCTTT.

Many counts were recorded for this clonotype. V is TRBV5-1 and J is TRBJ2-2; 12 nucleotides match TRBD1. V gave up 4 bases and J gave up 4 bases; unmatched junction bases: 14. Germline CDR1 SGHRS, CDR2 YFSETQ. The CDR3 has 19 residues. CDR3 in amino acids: CASSGGTGGLASGTGELFF. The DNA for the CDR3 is TGCGCCAGCAGCGGAGGGACAGGGGGCCTGGCATCAGGCACCGGGGAGCTGTTTTTT.

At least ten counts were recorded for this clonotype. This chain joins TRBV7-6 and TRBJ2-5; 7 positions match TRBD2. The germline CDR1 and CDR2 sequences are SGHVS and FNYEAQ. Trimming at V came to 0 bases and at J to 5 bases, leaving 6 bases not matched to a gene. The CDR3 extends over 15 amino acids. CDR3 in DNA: TGTGCCAGCAGCTTAGCGGGGGGACTAAGGGAGACCCAGTACTTC. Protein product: CASSLAGGLRETQYF.

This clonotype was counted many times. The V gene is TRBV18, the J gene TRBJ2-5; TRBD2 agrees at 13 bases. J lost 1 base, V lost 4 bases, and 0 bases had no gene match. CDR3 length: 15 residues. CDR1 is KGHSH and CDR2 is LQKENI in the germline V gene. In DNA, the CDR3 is TGTGCCAGCTCACGGACTAGCGGGAGCCAAGAGACCCAGTACTTC. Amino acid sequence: CASSRTSGSQETQYF.

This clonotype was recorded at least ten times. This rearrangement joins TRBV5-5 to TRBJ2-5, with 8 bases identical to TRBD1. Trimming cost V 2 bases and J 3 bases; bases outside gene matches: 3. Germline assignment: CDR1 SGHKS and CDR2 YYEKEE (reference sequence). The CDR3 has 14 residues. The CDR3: CASSFGTGEETQYF. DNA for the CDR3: TGTGCCAGCAGCTTTGGGACAGGAGAAGAGACCCAGTACTTC. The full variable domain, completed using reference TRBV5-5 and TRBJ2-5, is DAGVTQSPTHLIKTRGQQVTLRCSPISGHKSVSWYQQVLGQGPQFIFQYYEKEERGRGNFPDRFSARQFPNYSSELNVNALLLGDSALYLCASSFGTGEETQYFGPGTRLLVL.